This T cell receptor (beta chain) is from a study of T cell responses to AZD1222 COVID-19 vaccine. Study-level results: Spike-specific TCRs gained breadth and depth after people received two AZD1222 doses. Donors skewed white British and female; clonal diversity was possibly underestimated.

In the case of this clone: The antigen is not known.

Libraries were prepared by immunoSEQ multiplex PCR; TCRdb keeps only in-frame clonotypes and omits some of them. This table has over 100,000 clones, approximately 90% appearing once. Per germline, CDR1 MDHEN and CDR2 SYDVKM. The CDR3 loop spans 16 amino acids. V gave up 3 bases and J gave up 1 base, with 13 bases separating them. The source was peripheral blood, collected on day 0 of AZD1222 vaccination. V usage is TRBV28 and J usage is TRBJ2-4, with D perhaps matching TRBD1 or TRBD2 (6 bases each). This receptor was obtained from an adult in good health. The CDR3 DNA reads TGTGCCAGCAGTTTTGGGGGGCTAGGGGCCAAAAACATTCAGTACTTC. Translation gives CASSFGGLGAKNIQYF.